This T cell receptor (beta chain) was captured in a study of graft-versus-host responses after intestinal transplantation. Turning to the study itself: The transplants performed in recipients were multivisceral, liver-intestinal, or isolated intestinal.

Some clones are missing from TCRdb's copy, which holds only in-frame ones; the method was immunoSEQ multiplex PCR. The sample carries tens of thousands of clones, 80% to 85% recorded once. The sample holds one count of this clone. What it binds is unknown. V lost 3 bases and J 5 bases, leaving 19 bases between the germline ends. The germline V gene encodes CDR1 MDHEN and CDR2 SYDVKM. CDR3 length: 16 amino acids. Study observations and caveats: Graft-versus-host to host-versus-graft clonal ratios in allografts were high in patients with graft-donor T cell macrochimerism. GvH clones detected in recipient marrow included some appearing first in ileum or blood.

Sequenced material: unstimulated CD8+ T cells sorted from spleen or lymph node cells, taken before intestinal transplant. This chain links TRBV28 with TRBJ1-1, with D unresolved. The sequence came from a human donor who received an intestinal transplant. The CDR3 protein is CASSFPRKGFRTEAFF. CDR3 sequence (DNA): TGTGCCAGCAGTTTCCCCAGGAAGGGCTTTAGGACTGAAGCTTTCTTT.